The text below deals with one TCR beta chain. The antigen is unknown. The Oncomine TCR Beta short-read assay was what sequenced the DNA obtained from cultured CD4+ T cells. Researchers extracted genomic DNA from CD4+ T cells that had been cultured. TCRdb ran MiXCR on the PCR reads and lists one entry per CDR3 protein. The repertoire holds fewer than 15,000 distinct CDR3 sequences, with 25% to 35% as singletons. Germline-derived CDR1 and CDR2 are KGHDR and SFDVKD. The CDR3 sequence is 16 residues long. V dropped 4 bases and J dropped 2; count of bases not matched to a gene: 7. Treatment indicated: approximately nine-day PBMC culture with coronavirus spike peptide pools or control peptides (ViraFEST assay). ViraFEST sequenced TCRs after peptide-pool expansion of antigen-specific T cells. These data originate in a study of vaccination and CD4 T cells after COVID-19. Turning to the study itself: The interval from dose two to post-vaccine sampling had a median of about 72 days, and it ranged from 14 to 241. Stimulation of the cells used overlapping spike peptide pools from SARS-CoV-2 and from the common cold coronaviruses HCoV-NL63, HCoV-OC43 and HCoV-229E.

Specimen: CD4+ T cells from blood, cultured in vitro, collected before SARS-CoV-2 vaccination. The clonotype comes from a human donor who received a COVID-19 vaccine. The chain carries TRBV24-1 and TRBJ2-4; 7 nucleotides match TRBD2. The CDR3 DNA follows: TGTGCCACCAGTGACGCCGTGGGGGGGTCCAAAAACATTCAGTACTTC. Translating gives CATSDAVGGSKNIQYF.